The 8 T cell receptor beta chains reported below all come from one sample, sequenced in a study of blood T cell repertoires in COVID-19. Sequenced by immunoSEQ multiplex PCR; TCRdb stores in-frame clones only, minus some. The data show about 120,000 clones, about 90% seen once. Sequencing used peripheral blood. These receptors were obtained from a human donor in a cohort sampled during active COVID-19.

The chain has TRBV5-1 and TRBJ1-5, with D hard to call. The CDR3 totals 13 residues. In germline, CDR1 is SGHRS, CDR2 YFSETQ. V gave up 4 bases and J gave up 3 bases, with 8 bases separating them. CDR3 sequence: CASSAEANQPQHF. CDR3 in DNA: TGCGCCAGCAGCGCGGAAGCCAATCAGCCCCAGCATTTT.

The chain is built from TRBV5-5 and TRBJ2-1, with 8 bases identical to TRBD2. V was pared by 5 bases and J by 7 bases, with 11 bases of the junction left unmatched. Per germline, CDR1 SGHKS and CDR2 YYEKEE (reference sequence). The CDR3 totals 15 residues. CDR3 sequence (DNA): TGTGCCAGCAGGTCCGGGAGGGCCCACCGGAATGAGCAGTTCTTC. It codes for CASRSGRAHRNEQFF.

V usage is TRBV12-3 or TRBV12-4 and J usage is TRBJ1-5; TRBD1 matches at 9 bases. CDR3 size: 13 residues. V lost 6 bases and J lost 8; bases outside the gene matches: 5. In DNA form, the CDR3 reads TGTGCCAGCAGACCCGACAGGGGGGAGCCCCAGCATTTT. Residues: CASRPDRGEPQHF.

The rearrangement joins TRBV5-1 to TRBJ2-1; TRBD1 agrees at 9 bases. There are 16 residues in the CDR3. The germline V gene has CDR1 SGHRS and CDR2 YFSETQ. Germline trimming cut 4 bases from V and 5 bases from J; bases unmatched to any gene: 10. The CDR3 is CASSIPQGATHNEQFF. The CDR3 bases are TGCGCCAGCAGCATACCACAGGGGGCGACGCACAATGAGCAGTTCTTC.

The genes are TRBV18 and TRBJ1-1; TRBD1 agrees at 7 bases. J lost 5 bases, V lost 3 bases, and 9 bases had no gene match. Germline CDR1 KGHSH, CDR2 LQKENI. The length of the CDR3 is 15 residues. Here the CDR3 reads CASSPRGGELTEAFF. CDR3 coding DNA: TGTGCCAGCTCACCGAGAGGGGGCGAGTTGACTGAAGCTTTCTTT.

The chain joins TRBV11-3 to TRBJ2-2; TRBD1 might be the D (5 bases). The V and J ends lost 7 bases and 0 bases respectively, with 12 bases between them. Germline lookup yields CDR1 SGHNT and CDR2 YENEEA. The CDR3 consists of 15 residues. The DNA of the CDR3 is TGTGCCAGCAATGTGGGGCTAACGAACACCGGGGAGCTGTTTTTT. This gives the protein CASNVGLTNTGELFF.

This sequence joins TRBV6-1 and TRBJ1-2; 11 bases match TRBD1. This CDR3 contains 17 residues. Trimming cost V 3 bases and J 5 bases; bases outside gene matches: 11. The germline gives CDR1 MNHNS, CDR2 SASEGT. Written as DNA, the CDR3 is TGTGCCAGCAGTGATTCTGGAAGGACAGGGGGCGGGTATGGCTACACCTTC. This codes for CASSDSGRTGGGYGYTF.

The chain has TRBV11-3 and TRBJ2-1; 9 positions match TRBD2. J lost 1 base, V lost 5 bases, and 15 bases had no gene match. The CDR3 covers 19 residues. The germline V gene has CDR1 SGHNT and CDR2 YENEEA. CDR3 protein: CASSSRGGREGQSYNEQFF. CDR3 coding DNA: TGTGCCAGCAGCAGCCGGGGGGGGCGGGAGGGCCAGTCCTACAATGAGCAGTTCTTC.